This T cell receptor beta chain is drawn from a study of T cell responses to AZD1222 COVID-19 vaccine. This CDR3 contains 17 residues. V gave up 5 bases and J gave up 1 base; unmatched junction bases: 8. CDR1 is MNHEY and CDR2 is SMNVEV in the germline V gene (reference sequence). Only a few counts were recorded for this clone. Method: immunoSEQ multiplex PCR; TCRdb's copy keeps in-frame clones and lacks some. This sample yields some 130,000 clones, of which 75% to 95% are seen a single time; approximately 3% belongs to the top ten. The chain carries TRBV27 and TRBJ1-6; 7 bases are shared with TRBD1. The source material was peripheral blood, sampled on day 0 of AZD1222 vaccination. The clonotype comes from an adult in good health. DNA for the CDR3: TGTGCCAGCAGTAACCGACAGGGAGGATCCTATAATTCACCCCTCCACTTT. Translating it yields CASSNRQGGSYNSPLHF.